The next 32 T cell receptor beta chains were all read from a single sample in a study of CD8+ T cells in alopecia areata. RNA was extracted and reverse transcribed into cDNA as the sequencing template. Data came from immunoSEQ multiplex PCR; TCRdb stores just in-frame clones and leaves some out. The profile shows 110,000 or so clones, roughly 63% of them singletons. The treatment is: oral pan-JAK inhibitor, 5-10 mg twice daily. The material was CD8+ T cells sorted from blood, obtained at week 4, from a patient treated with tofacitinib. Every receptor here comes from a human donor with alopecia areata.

DNA of the CDR3: TGTGCCAGCAGCTGGACGACGGCCCAGGGGGAGACCCAGTACTTC. It yields the protein CASSWTTAQGETQYF. The chain has TRBV5-4 and TRBJ2-5, with D maybe TRBD1 (6 bases). V was shortened by 3 bases and J by 5 bases, with 17 bases between the two germline ends. CDR3 length equals 15 residues. Germline V lookup: CDR1 SGHNT, CDR2 YYREEE (reference sequence).

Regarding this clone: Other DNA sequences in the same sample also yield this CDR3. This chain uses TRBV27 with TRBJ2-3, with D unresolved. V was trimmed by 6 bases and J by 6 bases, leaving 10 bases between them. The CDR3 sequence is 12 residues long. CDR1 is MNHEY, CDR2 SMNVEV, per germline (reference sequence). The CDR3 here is CASSLLGDTQYF. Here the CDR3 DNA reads TGTGCCAGCAGCCTTTTAGGGGATACGCAGTATTTT.

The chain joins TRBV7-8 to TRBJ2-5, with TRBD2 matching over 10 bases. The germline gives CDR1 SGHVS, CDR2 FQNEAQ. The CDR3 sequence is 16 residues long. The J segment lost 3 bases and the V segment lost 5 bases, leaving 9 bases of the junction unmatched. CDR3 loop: CASSPLPAGGKETQYF. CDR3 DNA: TGTGCCAGCAGCCCCCTCCCAGCGGGGGGGAAAGAGACCCAGTACTTC.

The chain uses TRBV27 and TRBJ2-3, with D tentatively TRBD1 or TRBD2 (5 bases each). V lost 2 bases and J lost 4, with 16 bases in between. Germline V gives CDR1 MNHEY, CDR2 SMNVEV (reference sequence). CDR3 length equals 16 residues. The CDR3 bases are TGTGCCAGCAGTTTAGTGGGACCAGAGAGCCCAGATACGCAGTATTTT. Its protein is CASSLVGPESPDTQYF.

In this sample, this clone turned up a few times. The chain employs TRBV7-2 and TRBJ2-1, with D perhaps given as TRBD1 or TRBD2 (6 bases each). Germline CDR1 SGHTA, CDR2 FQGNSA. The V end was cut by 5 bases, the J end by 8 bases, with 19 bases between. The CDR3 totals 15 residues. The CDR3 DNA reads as TGTGCCAGCAGCCACCTAGGGGGGCTGAGGGATGAGCAGTTCTTC. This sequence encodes CASSHLGGLRDEQFF.

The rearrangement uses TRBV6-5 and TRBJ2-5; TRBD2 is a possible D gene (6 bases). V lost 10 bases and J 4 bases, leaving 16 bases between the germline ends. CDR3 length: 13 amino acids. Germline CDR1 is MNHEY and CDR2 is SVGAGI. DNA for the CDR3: TGTGCCACCACCGGCGGGGTCCGAGAGACCCAGTACTTC. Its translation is CATTGGVRETQYF.

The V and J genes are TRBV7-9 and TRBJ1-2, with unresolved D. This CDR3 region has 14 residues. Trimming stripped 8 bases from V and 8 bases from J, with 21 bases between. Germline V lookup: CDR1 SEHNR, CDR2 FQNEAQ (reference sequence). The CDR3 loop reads CASGGLLTTGGYTF. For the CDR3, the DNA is TGTGCCAGCGGCGGGCTCCTGACGACCGGCGGCTACACCTTC.

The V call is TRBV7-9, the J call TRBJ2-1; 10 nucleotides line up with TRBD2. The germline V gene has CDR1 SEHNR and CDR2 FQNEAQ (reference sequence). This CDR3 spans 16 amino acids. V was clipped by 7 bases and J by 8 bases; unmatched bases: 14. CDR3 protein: CASTPPLAGGWDEQFF. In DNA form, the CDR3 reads TGTGCCAGCACCCCGCCCTTAGCGGGGGGCTGGGATGAGCAGTTCTTC.

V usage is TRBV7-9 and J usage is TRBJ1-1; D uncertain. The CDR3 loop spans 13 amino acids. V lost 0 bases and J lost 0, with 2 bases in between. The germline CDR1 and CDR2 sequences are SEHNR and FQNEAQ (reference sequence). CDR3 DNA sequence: TGTGCCAGCAGCTTAGCCCTGAACACTGAAGCTTTCTTT. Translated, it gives CASSLALNTEAFF.

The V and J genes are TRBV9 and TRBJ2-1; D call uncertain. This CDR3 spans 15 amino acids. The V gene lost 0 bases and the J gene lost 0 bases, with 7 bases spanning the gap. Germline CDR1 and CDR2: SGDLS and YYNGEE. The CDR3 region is CASSVETGSYNEQFF. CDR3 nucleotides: TGTGCCAGCAGCGTAGAGACGGGCTCCTACAATGAGCAGTTCTTC.

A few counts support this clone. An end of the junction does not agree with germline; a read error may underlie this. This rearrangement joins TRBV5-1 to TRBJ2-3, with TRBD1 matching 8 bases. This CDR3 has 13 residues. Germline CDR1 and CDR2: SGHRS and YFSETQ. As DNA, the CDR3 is TGCGCCAGCAGCTTGGAGGAGTGGACAGGGTGGAATTTT. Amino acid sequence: CASSLEEWTGWNF.

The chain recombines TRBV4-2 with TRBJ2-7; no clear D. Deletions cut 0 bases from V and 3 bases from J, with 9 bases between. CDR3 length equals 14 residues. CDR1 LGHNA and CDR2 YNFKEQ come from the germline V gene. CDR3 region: CASSQEMGLYEQYF. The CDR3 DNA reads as TGTGCCAGCAGCCAAGAAATGGGTCTCTACGAGCAGTACTTC.

CDR3 coding DNA: TGCGCCAGCAGGCCCAGACAGGGACCGAATGAGCAGTTCTTC. It is translated as CASRPRQGPNEQFF. V and J are TRBV4-1 and TRBJ2-1, with 7 bases fitting TRBD1. CDR3 size: 14 residues. V gave up 6 bases and J gave up 7 bases; unmatched junction bases: 9. Germline assignment: CDR1 MGHRA and CDR2 YSYEKL.

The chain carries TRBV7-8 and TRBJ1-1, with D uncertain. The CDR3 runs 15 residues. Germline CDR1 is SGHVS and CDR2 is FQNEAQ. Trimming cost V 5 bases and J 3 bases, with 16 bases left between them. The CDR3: CASSPLERGYTEAFF. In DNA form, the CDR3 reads TGTGCCAGCAGCCCCCTTGAGCGAGGGTACACTGAAGCTTTCTTT.

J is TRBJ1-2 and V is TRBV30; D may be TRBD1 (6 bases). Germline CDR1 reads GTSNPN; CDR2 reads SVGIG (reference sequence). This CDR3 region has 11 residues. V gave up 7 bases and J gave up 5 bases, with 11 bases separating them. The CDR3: CAYRDPYGYTF. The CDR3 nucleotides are TGTGCCTACAGGGACCCGTATGGCTACACCTTC. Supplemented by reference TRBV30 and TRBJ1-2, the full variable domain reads SQTIHQWPATLVQPVGSPLSLECTVEGTSNPNLYWYRQAAGRGLQLLFYSVGIGQISSEVPQNLSASRPQDRQFILSSKKLLLSDSGFYLCAYRDPYGYTFGSGTRLTVV.

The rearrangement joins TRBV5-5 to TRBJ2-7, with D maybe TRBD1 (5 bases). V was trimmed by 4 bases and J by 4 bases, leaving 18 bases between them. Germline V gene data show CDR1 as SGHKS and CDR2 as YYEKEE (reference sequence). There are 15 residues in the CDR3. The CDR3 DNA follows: TGTGCCAGCAGCCCGAACCCAGGGATAAGTTACGAGCAGTACTTC. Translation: CASSPNPGISYEQYF.

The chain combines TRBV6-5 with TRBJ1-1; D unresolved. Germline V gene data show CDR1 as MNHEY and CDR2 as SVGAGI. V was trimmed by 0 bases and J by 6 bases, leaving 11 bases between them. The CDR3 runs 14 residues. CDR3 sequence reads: CASSYSGNVPEAFF. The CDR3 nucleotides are TGTGCCAGCAGTTACTCCGGCAATGTTCCTGAAGCTTTCTTT.

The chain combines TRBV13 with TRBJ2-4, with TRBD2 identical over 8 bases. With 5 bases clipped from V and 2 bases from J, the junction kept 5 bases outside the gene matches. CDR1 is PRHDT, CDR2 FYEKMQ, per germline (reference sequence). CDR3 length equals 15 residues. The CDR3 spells CASSLRLAPKNIQYF. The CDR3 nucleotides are TGTGCCAGCAGCCTCCGACTAGCGCCCAAAAACATTCAGTACTTC.

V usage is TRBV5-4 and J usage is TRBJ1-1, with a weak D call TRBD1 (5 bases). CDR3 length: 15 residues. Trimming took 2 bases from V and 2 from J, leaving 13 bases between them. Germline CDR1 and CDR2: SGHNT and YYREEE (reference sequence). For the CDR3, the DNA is TGTGCCAGCAGCTTTTCCGTCGACAGCAACACTGAAGCTTTCTTT. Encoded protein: CASSFSVDSNTEAFF.

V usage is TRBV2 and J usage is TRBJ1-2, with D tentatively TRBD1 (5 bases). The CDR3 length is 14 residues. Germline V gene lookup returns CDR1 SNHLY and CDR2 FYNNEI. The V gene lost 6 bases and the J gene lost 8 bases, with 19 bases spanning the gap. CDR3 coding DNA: TGTGCCAGCAGACCCCAGGGTCCCTTGGGAGGCTACACCTTC. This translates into CASRPQGPLGGYTF.

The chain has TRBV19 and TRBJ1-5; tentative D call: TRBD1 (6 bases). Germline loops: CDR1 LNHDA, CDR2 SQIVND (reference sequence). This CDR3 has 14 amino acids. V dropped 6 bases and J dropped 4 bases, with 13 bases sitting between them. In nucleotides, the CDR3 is TGTGCCAGTAGAACAGGGCTCTCAAATCAGCCCCAGCATTTT. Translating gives CASRTGLSNQPQHF.

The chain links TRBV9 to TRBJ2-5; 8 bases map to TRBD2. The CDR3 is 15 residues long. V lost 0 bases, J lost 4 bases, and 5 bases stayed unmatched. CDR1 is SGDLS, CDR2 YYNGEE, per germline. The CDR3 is CASSVDGGAGETQYF. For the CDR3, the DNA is TGTGCCAGCAGCGTAGACGGGGGGGCCGGAGAGACCCAGTACTTC.

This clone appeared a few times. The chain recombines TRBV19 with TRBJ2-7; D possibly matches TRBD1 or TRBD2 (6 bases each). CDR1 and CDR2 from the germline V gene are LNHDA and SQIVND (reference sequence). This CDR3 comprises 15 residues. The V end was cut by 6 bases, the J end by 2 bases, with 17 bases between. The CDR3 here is CASSFGGGRPYEQYF. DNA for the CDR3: TGTGCCAGTAGCTTCGGAGGGGGGCGTCCCTACGAGCAGTACTTC.

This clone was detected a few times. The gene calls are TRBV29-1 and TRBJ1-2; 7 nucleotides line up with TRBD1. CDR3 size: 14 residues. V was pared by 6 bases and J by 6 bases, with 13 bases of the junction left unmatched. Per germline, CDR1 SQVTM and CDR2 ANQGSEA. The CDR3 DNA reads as TGCAGCGTCGGCCCGGTATCAGGGGGGGATGGCTACACCTTC. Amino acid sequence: CSVGPVSGGDGYTF.

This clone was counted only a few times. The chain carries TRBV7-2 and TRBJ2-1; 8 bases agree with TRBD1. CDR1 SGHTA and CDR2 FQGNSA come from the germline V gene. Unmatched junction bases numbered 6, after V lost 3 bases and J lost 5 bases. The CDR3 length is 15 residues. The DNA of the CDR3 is TGTGCCAGCAGCTTTGACAGGGGTAGGAACAATGAGCAGTTCTTC. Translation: CASSFDRGRNNEQFF.

CDR3 protein: CAIGETEAFF. CDR3 nucleotide sequence: TGTGCTATAGGGGAGACTGAAGCTTTCTTT. J is TRBJ1-1 and V is TRBV30; possibly TRBD1 for D (5 bases). CDR1 is GTSNPN and CDR2 is SVGIG in the germline V gene (reference sequence). This CDR3 has 10 amino acids.

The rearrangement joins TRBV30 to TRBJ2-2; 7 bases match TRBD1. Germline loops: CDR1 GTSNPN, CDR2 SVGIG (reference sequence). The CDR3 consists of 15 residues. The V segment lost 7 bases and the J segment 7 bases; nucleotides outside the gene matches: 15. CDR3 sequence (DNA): TGTGCCTTACACACCGACAGGGTGGCGGTCGGGGAGCTGTTTTTT. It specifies CALHTDRVAVGELFF.

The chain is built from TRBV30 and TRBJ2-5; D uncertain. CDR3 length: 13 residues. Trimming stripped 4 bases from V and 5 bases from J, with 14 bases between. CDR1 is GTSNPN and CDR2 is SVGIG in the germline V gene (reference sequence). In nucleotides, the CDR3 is TGTGCCTGGACCCCCCAACCAATGGAGACCCAGTACTTC. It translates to CAWTPQPMETQYF.

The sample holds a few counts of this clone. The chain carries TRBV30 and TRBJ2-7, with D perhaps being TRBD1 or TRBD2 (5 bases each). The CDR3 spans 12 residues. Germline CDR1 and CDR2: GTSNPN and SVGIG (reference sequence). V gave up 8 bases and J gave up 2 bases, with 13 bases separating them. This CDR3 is CAVWGFPYEQYF. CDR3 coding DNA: TGTGCCGTTTGGGGGTTCCCCTACGAGCAGTACTTC.

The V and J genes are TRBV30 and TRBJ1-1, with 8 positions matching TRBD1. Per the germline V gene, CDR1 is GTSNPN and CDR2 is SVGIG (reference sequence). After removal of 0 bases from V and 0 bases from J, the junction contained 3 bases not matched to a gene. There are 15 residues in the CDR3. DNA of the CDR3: TGTGCCTGGAGTGTATGGACAGGGTTGAACACTGAAGCTTTCTTT. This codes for CAWSVWTGLNTEAFF.

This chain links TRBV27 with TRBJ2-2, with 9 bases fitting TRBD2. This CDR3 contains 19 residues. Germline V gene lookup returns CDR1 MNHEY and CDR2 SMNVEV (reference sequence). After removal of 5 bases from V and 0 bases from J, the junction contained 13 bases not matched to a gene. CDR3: CASSPLALAGATNTGELFF. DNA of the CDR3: TGTGCCAGCAGTCCGCTGGCTTTAGCGGGGGCGACGAACACCGGGGAGCTGTTTTTT.

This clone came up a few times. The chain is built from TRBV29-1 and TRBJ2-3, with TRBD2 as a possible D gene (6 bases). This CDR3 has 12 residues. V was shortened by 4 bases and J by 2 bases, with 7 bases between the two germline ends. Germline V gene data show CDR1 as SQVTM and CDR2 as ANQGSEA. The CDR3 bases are TGCAGCGTTGCGGGGGACACAGATACGCAGTATTTT. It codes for CSVAGDTDTQYF.